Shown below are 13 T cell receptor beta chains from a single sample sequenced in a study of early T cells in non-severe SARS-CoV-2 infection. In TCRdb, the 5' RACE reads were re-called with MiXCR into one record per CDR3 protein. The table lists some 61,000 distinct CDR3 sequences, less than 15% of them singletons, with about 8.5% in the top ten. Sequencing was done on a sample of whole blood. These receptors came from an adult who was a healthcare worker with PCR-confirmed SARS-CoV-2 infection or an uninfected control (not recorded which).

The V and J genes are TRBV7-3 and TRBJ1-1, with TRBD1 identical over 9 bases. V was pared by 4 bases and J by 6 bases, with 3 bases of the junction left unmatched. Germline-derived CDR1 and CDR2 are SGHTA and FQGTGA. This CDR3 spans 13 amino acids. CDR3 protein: CASSWDRVSEAFF. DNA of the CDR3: TGTGCCAGCAGCTGGGACAGGGTCTCTGAAGCTTTCTTT.

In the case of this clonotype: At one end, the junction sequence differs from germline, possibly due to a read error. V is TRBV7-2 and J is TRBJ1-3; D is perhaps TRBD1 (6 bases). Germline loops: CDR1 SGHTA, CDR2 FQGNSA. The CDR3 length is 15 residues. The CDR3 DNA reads TGTGCCAGCAGACCTTCAGGGGTCTCTGAAAACACCATATATTTT. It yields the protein CASRPSGVSENTIYF.

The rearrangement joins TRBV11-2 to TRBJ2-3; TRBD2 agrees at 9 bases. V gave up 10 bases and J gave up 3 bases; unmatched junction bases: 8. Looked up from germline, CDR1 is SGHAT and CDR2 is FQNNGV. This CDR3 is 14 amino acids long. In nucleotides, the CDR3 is TGTGCCATTTCGGCGGGAGGGTGGACAGATACGCAGTATTTT. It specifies CAISAGGWTDTQYF.

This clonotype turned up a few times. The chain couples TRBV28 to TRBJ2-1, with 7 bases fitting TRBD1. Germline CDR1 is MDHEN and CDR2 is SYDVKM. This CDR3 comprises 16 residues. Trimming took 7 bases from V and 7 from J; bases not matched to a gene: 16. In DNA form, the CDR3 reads TGTGCCAGCACGAAGTTTGGGCAAAGGGGGCATAATGAGCAGTTCTTC. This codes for CASTKFGQRGHNEQFF.

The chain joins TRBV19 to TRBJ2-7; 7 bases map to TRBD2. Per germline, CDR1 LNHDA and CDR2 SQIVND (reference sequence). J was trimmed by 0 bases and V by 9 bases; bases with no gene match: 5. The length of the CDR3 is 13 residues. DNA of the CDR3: TGTGCCAGCTCGGGGAGGGACTCCTACGAGCAGTACTTC. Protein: CASSGRDSYEQYF.

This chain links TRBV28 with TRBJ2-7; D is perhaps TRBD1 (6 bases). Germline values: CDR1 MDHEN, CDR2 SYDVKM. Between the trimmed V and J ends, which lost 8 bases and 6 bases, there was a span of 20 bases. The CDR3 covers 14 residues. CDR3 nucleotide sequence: TGTGCCAGCGGGATCAGGGGATTCCACTCCGAGCAGTACTTC. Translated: CASGIRGFHSEQYF.

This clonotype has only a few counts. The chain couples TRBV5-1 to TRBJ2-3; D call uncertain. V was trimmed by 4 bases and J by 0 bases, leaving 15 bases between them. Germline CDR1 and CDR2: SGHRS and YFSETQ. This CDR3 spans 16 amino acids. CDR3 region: CASSTDVVASTDTQYF. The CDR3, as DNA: TGCGCCAGCAGCACCGATGTGGTCGCTAGCACAGATACGCAGTATTTT.

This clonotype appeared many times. DNA of the CDR3: TGTGCCAGCAGTCCCCACCATAATAGCAATCAGCCCCAGCATTTT. This translates into CASSPHHNSNQPQHF. The gene calls are TRBV6-2 or TRBV6-3 and TRBJ1-5; no definite D call. Deletions cut 5 bases from V and 0 bases from J, with 11 bases between. This CDR3 spans 15 amino acids. Germline CDR1 reads MNHEY; CDR2 reads SVGEGT.

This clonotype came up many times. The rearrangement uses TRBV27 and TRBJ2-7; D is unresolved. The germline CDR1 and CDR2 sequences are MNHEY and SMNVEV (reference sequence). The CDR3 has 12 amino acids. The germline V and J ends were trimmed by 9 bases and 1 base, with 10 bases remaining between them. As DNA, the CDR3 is TGTGCCAGGGAAGGCAGGTCCTACGAGCAGTACTTC. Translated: CAREGRSYEQYF.

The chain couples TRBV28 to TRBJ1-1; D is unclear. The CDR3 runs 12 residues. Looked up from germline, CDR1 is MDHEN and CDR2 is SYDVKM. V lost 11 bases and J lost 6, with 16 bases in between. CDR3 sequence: CASATEMAEAFF. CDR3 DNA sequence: TGTGCCTCCGCCACGGAAATGGCTGAAGCTTTCTTT.

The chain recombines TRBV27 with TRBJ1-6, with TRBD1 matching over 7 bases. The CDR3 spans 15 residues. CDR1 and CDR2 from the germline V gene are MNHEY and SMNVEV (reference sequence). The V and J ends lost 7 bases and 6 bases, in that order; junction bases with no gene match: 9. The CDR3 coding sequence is TGTGCCAGCAAACCGACACAGGGGACTAATTCACCCCTCCACTTT. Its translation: CASKPTQGTNSPLHF.

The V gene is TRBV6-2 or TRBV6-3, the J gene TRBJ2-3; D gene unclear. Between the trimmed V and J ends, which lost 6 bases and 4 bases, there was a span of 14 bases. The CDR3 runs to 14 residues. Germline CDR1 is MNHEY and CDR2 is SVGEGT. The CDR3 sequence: CASSPIGQADTQYF. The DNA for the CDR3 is TGTGCCAGCAGCCCGATTGGTCAGGCAGATACGCAGTATTTT.

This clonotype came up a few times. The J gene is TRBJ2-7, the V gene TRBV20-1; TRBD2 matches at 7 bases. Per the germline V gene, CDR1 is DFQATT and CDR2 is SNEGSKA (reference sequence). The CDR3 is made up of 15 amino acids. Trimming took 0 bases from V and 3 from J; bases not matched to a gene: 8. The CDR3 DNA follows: TGCAGTGCTAGAGATGGGAGCGGGGTGAACTACGAGCAGTACTTC. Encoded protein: CSARDGSGVNYEQYF.